This T cell receptor beta chain was documented in a study of T-cell reconstitution after alpha-beta-depleted transplantation in children. Unique molecular identifiers featured in how the TCRbeta library was prepared. Using its own MiXCR run on the PCR reads, TCRdb lists one record per CDR3 protein. Of about 480,000 distinct CDR3 sequences listed, roughly an eighth were seen once; the top ten hold under 7%. This clonotype was picked up a small number of times. The CDR3 has 17 residues. Germline CDR1 and CDR2: SNHLY and FYNNEI. J lost 1 base, V lost 2 bases, and 10 bases had no gene match. The sequenced sample was PBMCs from the stem cell graft donor, obtained from the stem cell graft. This receptor was identified in a human donor who donated a stem cell graft to a child with combined immunodeficiency. The rearrangement uses TRBV2 and TRBJ1-2; TRBD1 matches at 7 bases. The CDR3 spells CASSELSGTDINYGYTF. CDR3 DNA: TGTGCCAGCAGTGAACTGTCTGGGACAGACATTAACTATGGCTACACCTTC. The full variable domain, with the rest looked up from reference TRBV2 and TRBJ1-2, is EPEVTQTPSHQVTQMGQEVILRCVPISNHLYFYWYRQILGQKVEFLVSFYNNEISEKSEIFDDQFSVERPDGSNFTLKIRSTKLEDSAMYFCASSELSGTDINYGYTFGSGTRLTVV.